The entry below describes one TCR beta chain. Its antigen remains unidentified. This sample is part of a study of cytomegalovirus exposure and HLA in healthy donors. Study overall: According to later analysis, the same platform produced the 120 validation and over 600 first-cohort repertoires.

Measured with immunoSEQ multiplex PCR; TCRdb has only the in-frame clones, and not every one. The sample carries just under 65,000 clones, around 95% recorded once. J gave up 5 bases and V 0 bases, and 5 bases lay outside the gene matches. The germline CDR1 and CDR2 sequences are SGHRS and YFSETQ. CDR3 length: 16 residues. Study results and limitations: Researchers catalogued some 160 TCR beta chains as cytomegalovirus-associated. A few chains linked to CMV were shown in vitro to be specific for CMV antigens.

The chain joins TRBV5-1 to TRBJ2-5; TRBD2 aligns across 12 bases. This receptor was obtained from a woman aged 18-30 years in good health and CMV-seropositive. The sequencing input was PBMCs. The CDR3 spells CASSLGLAGVGETQYF. The CDR3 DNA reads as TGCGCCAGCAGCTTGGGACTAGCGGGAGTTGGGGAGACCCAGTACTTC.